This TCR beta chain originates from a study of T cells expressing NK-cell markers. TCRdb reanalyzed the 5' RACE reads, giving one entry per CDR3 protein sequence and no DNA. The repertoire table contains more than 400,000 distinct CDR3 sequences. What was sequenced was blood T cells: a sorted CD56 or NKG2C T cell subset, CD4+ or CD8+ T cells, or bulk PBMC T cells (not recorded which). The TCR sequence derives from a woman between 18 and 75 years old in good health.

The CDR3 here is CASSLEQVATGELFF. The chain has TRBV19 and TRBJ2-2; the D call from TCRdb, TRBD1, cannot be confirmed without DNA. The CDR3 is made up of 15 amino acids. Germline CDR1 LNHDA, CDR2 SQIVND (reference sequence).